This entry describes one T cell receptor (beta chain). This specimen comes from a study of blood T cell repertoires in COVID-19. Germline assignment: CDR1 MNHNS and CDR2 SASEGT. V trimming: 5 bases; J trimming: 4 bases; junction bases outside the gene matches: 4. The CDR3 extends over 15 amino acids. Profiling relied on immunoSEQ multiplex PCR, and the TCRdb table lists in-frame clones only, not all of them. The sample lists hundreds of thousands of clones; around 84% were seen once. This TCR was recovered from a man in his forties who had recovered from COVID-19. V is TRBV6-1 and J is TRBJ2-1; 11 bases map to TRBD2. Sequencing input: PBMCs or T cells enriched from blood (not recorded which). The CDR3 sequence: CASSSGTSGYNEQFF. Written as DNA, the CDR3 is TGTGCCAGCAGTTCTGGGACTAGCGGATACAATGAGCAGTTCTTC.